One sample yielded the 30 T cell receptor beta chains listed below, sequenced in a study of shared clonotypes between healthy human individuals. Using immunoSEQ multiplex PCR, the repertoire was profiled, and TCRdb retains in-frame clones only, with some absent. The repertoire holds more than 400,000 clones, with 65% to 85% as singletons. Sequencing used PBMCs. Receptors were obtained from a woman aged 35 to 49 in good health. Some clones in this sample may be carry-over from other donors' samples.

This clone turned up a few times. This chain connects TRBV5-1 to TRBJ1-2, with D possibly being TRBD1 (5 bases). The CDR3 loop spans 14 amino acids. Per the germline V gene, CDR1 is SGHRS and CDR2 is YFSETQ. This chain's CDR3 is CATKEGRLNYGYTF. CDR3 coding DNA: TGCGCTACCAAGGAGGGGCGACTAAACTATGGCTACACCTTC.

Here the CDR3 reads CASRTGLFREQYF. The DNA for the CDR3 is TGTGCCAGCAGGACCGGTCTATTTCGCGAGCAGTACTTC. This chain uses TRBV25-1 with TRBJ2-7, with D hard to call. Per germline, CDR1 MGHDK and CDR2 SYGVNS. This CDR3 has 13 residues. The germline V and J ends were trimmed by 6 bases and 6 bases, with 15 bases remaining between them.

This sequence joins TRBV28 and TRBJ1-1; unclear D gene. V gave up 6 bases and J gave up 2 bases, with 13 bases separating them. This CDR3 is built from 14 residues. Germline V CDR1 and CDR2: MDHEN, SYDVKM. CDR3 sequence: CASRPSLENTEAFF. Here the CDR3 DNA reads TGTGCCAGCAGGCCAAGCCTGGAAAACACTGAAGCTTTCTTT.

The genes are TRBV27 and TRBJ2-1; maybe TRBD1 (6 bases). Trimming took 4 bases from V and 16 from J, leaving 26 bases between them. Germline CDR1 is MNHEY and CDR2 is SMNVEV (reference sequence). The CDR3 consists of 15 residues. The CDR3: CASSSPSQQGPPLFF. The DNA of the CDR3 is TGTGCCAGCAGTTCCCCCTCGCAACAGGGCCCCCCCCTTTTCTTC.

CDR3 sequence reads: CASSFSDERAFF. For the CDR3, the DNA is TGTGCCAGCAGTTTCTCGGATGAGAGAGCTTTCTTT. The chain couples TRBV28 to TRBJ1-1, with D uncertain. V was shortened by 3 bases and J by 10 bases, with 12 bases between the two germline ends. Germline assignment: CDR1 MDHEN and CDR2 SYDVKM. The CDR3 sequence is 12 residues long.

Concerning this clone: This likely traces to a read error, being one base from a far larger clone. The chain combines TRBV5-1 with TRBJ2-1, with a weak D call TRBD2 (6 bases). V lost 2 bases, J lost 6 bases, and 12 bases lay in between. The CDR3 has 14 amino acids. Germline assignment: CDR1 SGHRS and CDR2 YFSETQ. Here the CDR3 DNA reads TGCGCCAGCAGCTTCCTAACTAGCTCCAATGAGCAGTTCTTC. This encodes CASSFLTSSNEQFF.

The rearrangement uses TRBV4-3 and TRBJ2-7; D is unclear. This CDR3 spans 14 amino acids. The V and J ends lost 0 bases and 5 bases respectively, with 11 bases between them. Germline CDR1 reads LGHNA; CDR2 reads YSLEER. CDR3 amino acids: CASSQDLNQNEQYF. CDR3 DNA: TGCGCCAGCAGCCAAGATCTCAACCAGAACGAGCAGTACTTC.

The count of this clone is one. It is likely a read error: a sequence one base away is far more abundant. DNA of the CDR3: TGTGCCTTGAGTGGGGGTTTAGGGGATCAGCCCCAGCATTTT. Amino acids: CALSGGLGDQPQHF. The chain recombines TRBV30 with TRBJ1-5; possibly TRBD1 for D (5 bases). The length of the CDR3 is 14 residues. Germline CDR1 reads GTSNPN; CDR2 reads SVGIG (reference sequence).

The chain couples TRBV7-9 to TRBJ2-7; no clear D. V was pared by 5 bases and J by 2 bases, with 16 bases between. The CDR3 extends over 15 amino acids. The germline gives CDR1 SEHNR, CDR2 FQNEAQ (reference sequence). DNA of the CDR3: TGTGCCAGCAGCCCCCGGGCGTCCTTCACCTACGAGCAGTACTTC. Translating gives CASSPRASFTYEQYF. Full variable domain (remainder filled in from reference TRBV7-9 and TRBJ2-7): DTGVSQNPRHKITKRGQNVTFRCDPISEHNRLYWYRQTLGQGPEFLTYFQNEAQLEKSRLLSDRFSAERPKGSFSTLEIQRTEQGDSAMYLCASSPRASFTYEQYFGPGTRLTVT.

CDR3 sequence (DNA): TGCGCCAGCAGCTCCCTGACAGGGGGGAACACTGAAGCTTTCTTT. It codes for CASSSLTGGNTEAFF. The rearrangement uses TRBV5-1 and TRBJ1-1; TRBD1 matches at 9 bases. This CDR3 comprises 15 residues. V lost 3 bases, J lost 1 base, and 4 bases stayed unmatched. Germline V CDR1 and CDR2: SGHRS, YFSETQ. The entire variable domain, with the rest obtained from reference TRBV5-1 and TRBJ1-1, is as follows: KAGVTQTPRYLIKTRGQQVTLSCSPISGHRSVSWYQQTPGQGLQFLFEYFSETQRNKGNFPGRFSGRQFSNSRSEMNVSTLELGDSALYLCASSSLTGGNTEAFFGQGTRLTVV.

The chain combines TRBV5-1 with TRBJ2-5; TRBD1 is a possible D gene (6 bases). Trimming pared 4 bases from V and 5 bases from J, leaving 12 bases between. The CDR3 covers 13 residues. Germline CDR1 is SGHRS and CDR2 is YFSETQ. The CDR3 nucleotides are TGCGCCAGCAGCCCACAGGGTTCCGAGACCCAGTACTTC. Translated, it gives CASSPQGSETQYF.

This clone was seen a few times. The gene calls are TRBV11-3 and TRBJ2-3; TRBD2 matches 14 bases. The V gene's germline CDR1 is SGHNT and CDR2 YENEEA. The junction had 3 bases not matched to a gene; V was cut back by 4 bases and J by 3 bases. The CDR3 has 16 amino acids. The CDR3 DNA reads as TGTGCCAGCAGCTCCGGGACTAGCGGGAGAACAGATACGCAGTATTTT. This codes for CASSSGTSGRTDTQYF.

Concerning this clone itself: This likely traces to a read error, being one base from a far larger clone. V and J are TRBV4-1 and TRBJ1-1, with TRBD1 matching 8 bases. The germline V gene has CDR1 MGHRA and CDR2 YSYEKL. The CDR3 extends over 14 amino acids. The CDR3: CASSRGQVNNEAFF. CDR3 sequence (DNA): TGCGCCAGCAGCCGGGGACAGGTGAACAATGAAGCTTTCTTT.

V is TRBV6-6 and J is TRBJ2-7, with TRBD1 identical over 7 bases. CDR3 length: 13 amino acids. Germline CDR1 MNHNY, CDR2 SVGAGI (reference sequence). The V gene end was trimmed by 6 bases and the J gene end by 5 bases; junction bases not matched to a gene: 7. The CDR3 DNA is TGTGCCAGCAGCCAAACGACAGGGAACGAGCAGTACTTC. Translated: CASSQTTGNEQYF.

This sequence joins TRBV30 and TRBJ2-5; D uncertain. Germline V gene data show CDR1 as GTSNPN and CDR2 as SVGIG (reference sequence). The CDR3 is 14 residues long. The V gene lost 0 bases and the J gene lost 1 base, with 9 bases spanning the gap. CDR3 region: CAWSVGGVQETQYF. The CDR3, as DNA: TGTGCCTGGAGTGTGGGTGGGGTCCAAGAGACCCAGTACTTC.

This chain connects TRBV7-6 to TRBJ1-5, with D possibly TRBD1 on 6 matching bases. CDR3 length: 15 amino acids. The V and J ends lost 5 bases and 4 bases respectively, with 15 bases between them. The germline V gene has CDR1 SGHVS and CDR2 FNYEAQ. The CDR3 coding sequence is TGTGCCAGCAGCCCCTACAGGGCGAGGAATCAGCCCCAGCATTTT. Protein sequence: CASSPYRARNQPQHF.

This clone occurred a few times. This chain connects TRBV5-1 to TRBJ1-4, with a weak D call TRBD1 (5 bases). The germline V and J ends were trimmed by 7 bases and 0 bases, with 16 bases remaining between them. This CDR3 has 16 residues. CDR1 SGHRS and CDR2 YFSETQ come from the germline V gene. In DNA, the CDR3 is TGCGCCAGCTCCACATCCGGGACCTCAACTAATGAAAAACTGTTTTTT. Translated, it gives CASSTSGTSTNEKLFF. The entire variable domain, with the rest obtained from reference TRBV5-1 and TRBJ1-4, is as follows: KAGVTQTPRYLIKTRGQQVTLSCSPISGHRSVSWYQQTPGQGLQFLFEYFSETQRNKGNFPGRFSGRQFSNSRSEMNVSTLELGDSALYLCASSTSGTSTNEKLFFGSGTQLSVL.

The CDR3 here is CASSKGLATGELFF. The CDR3 bases are TGTGCCAGCAGCAAGGGACTAGCAACCGGGGAGCTGTTTTTT. The V and J genes are TRBV7-2 and TRBJ2-2, with TRBD2 matching 9 bases. The CDR3 has 14 residues. Germline V gene sequence: CDR1 SGHTA, CDR2 FQGNSA. V shed 5 bases and J 5 bases; nucleotides not matched to a gene: 3.

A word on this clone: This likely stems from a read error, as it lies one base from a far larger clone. In nucleotides, the CDR3 is TGTGCCAGCAGCCAAAATCGGGCTGCATCTAGCACAGATACGCAGTATTTT. It yields the protein CASSQNRAASSTDTQYF. The rearrangement links TRBV4-2 to TRBJ2-3; D uncertain. The V gene's germline CDR1 is LGHNA and CDR2 YNFKEQ. CDR3 length: 17 amino acids. V lost 2 bases to trimming and J lost 0 bases, with 15 bases between them.

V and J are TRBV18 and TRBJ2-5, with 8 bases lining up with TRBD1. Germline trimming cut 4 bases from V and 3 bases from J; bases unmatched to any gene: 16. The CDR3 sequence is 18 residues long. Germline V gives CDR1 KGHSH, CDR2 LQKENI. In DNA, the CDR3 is TGTGCCAGCTCACACACCCTGGGACAGGCCTTCCGGAAAGAGACCCAGTACTTC. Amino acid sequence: CASSHTLGQAFRKETQYF.

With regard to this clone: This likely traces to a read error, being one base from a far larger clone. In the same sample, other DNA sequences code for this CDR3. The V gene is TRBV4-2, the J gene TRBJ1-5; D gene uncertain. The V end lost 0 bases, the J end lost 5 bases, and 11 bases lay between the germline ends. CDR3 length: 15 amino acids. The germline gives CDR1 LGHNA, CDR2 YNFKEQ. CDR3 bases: TGTGCCAGCAGCCAAGATTCAGGAAGCCATCAGCCCCAGCATTTT. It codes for CASSQDSGSHQPQHF.

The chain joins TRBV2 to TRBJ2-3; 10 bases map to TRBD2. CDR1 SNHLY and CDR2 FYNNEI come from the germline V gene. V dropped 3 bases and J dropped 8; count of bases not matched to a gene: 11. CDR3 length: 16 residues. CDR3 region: CASSDRRLAGGGTQYF. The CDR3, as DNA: TGTGCCAGCAGTGATCGACGACTAGCGGGTGGGGGTACGCAGTATTTT.

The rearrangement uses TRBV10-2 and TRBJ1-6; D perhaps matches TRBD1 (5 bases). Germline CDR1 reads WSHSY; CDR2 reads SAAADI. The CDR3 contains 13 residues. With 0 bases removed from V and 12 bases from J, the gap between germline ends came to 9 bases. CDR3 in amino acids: CASSESAGVPLHF. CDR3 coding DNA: TGCGCCAGCAGTGAGTCGGCGGGGGTACCCCTCCACTTT.

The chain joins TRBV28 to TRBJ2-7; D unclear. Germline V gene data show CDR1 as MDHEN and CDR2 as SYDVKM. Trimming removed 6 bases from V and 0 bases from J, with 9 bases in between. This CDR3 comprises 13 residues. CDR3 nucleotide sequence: TGTGCCAGCAGAGTAGGCTACTCCTACGAGCAGTACTTC. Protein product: CASRVGYSYEQYF.

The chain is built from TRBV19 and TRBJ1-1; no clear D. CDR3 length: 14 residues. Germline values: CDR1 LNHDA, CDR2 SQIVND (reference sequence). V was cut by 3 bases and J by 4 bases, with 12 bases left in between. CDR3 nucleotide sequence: TGTGCCAGTAGTATCGCGGACGGCGGCACTGAAGCTTTCTTT. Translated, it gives CASSIADGGTEAFF.

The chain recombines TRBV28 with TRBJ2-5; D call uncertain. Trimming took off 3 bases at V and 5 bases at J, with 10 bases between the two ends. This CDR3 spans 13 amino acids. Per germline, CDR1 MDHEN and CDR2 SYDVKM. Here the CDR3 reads CASSFPGRETQYF. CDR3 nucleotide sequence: TGTGCCAGCAGTTTTCCTGGAAGGGAGACCCAGTACTTC. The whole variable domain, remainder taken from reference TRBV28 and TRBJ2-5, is DVKVTQSSRYLVKRTGEKVFLECVQDMDHENMFWYRQDPGLGLRLIYFSYDVKMKEKGDIPEGYSVSREKKERFSLILESASTNQTSMYLCASSFPGRETQYFGPGTRLLVL.

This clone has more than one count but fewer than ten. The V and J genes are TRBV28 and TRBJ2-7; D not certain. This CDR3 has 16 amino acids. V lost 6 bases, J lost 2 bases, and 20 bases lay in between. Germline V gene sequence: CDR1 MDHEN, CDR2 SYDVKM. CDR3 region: CASSSPREPPTYEQYF. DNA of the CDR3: TGTGCCAGCAGCTCACCTAGGGAACCCCCTACCTACGAGCAGTACTTC.

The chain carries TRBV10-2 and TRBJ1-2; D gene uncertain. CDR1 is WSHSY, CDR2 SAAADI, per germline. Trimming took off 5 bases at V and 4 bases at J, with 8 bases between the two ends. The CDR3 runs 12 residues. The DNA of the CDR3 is TGCGCCAGCAGTTCCAGCACCTATGGCTACACCTTC. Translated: CASSSSTYGYTF.

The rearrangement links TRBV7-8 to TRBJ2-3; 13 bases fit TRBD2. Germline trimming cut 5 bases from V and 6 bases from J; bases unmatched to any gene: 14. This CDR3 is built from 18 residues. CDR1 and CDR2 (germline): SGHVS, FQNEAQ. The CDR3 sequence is CASSPGTSGILMRDTQYF. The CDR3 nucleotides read TGTGCCAGCAGCCCCGGGACTAGCGGGATCCTGATGAGGGATACGCAGTATTTT.

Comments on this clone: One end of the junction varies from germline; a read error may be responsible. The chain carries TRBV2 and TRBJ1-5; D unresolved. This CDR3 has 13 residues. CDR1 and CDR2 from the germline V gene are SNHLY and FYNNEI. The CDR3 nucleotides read TGTGCCGGCAGCGTGGGGTGGGGTCAGCCCCAGCATTTT. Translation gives CAGSVGWGQPQHF.